The 28 T cell receptor beta chains below all came from one sample that was sequenced in a study of T cell responses to AZD1222 COVID-19 vaccine. The method was immunoSEQ multiplex PCR; TCRdb's version includes in-frame clones alone and lacks a portion of them. Altogether 250,000 to 300,000 clones are present, about 94% being singletons, with the ten largest covering around 0.57%. Sequencing used peripheral blood, obtained 28 days after the second AZD1222 dose. Every receptor here comes from an adult who received the AZD1222 COVID-19 vaccine.

This sequence joins TRBV6-1 and TRBJ1-1; D unresolved. Trimming took 6 bases from V and 8 from J, leaving 16 bases between them. CDR1 is MNHNS and CDR2 is SASEGT in the germline V gene. There are 13 residues in the CDR3. The CDR3 spells CASSPPPHREAFF. CDR3 sequence (DNA): TGTGCCAGCAGCCCTCCCCCGCACAGAGAAGCTTTCTTT.

The J gene is TRBJ1-2, the V gene TRBV27; 7 bases align to TRBD1. With V trimmed by 6 bases and J by 10 bases, 11 bases remained unmatched. Germline values: CDR1 MNHEY, CDR2 SMNVEV (reference sequence). This CDR3 spans 13 amino acids. In nucleotides, the CDR3 is TGTGCCAGCAGACCCTCCGGACAGGATACCTACACCTTC. Protein sequence: CASRPSGQDTYTF.

This chain joins TRBV5-1 and TRBJ2-7, with 9 bases fitting TRBD2. Looked up from germline, CDR1 is SGHRS and CDR2 is YFSETQ. The CDR3 has 18 amino acids. Trimming cost V 4 bases and J 5 bases; bases outside gene matches: 19. The CDR3 bases are TGCGCCAGCAGCGCGAAAATCCCTAGCGGGGAGCAGGACGACGAGCAGTACTTC. Translated, it gives CASSAKIPSGEQDDEQYF.

The rearrangement uses TRBV24-1 and TRBJ1-1; TRBD1 is a possible D gene (5 bases). The V gene lost 9 bases and the J gene lost 7 bases, with 17 bases spanning the gap. The CDR3 runs 13 residues. Germline-derived CDR1 and CDR2 are KGHDR and SFDVKD. The CDR3 loop reads CATSQRGMNEAFF. CDR3 coding DNA: TGTGCCACCTCCCAACGGGGGATGAATGAAGCTTTCTTT.

This clone occurred once. This chain joins TRBV25-1 and TRBJ1-3, with a possible D match to TRBD1 (5 bases). The CDR3 contains 14 residues. V lost 1 base to trimming and J lost 3 bases, with 7 bases between them. From germline, CDR1 is MGHDK and CDR2 SYGVNS. The CDR3: CASSESGFGNTIYF. In nucleotides, the CDR3 is TGTGCCAGCAGTGAATCAGGGTTTGGAAACACCATATATTTT. Full variable domain (outside the CDR3, taken from reference TRBV25-1 and TRBJ1-3): EADIYQTPRYLVIGTGKKITLECSQTMGHDKMYWYQQDPGMELHLIHYSYGVNSTEKGDLSSESTVSRIRTEHFPLTLESARPSHTSQYLCASSESGFGNTIYFGEGSWLTVV.

This chain joins TRBV29-1 and TRBJ2-6; a possible D gene is TRBD2 (7 bases). The CDR3 is 16 amino acids. CDR1 and CDR2 from the germline V gene are SQVTM and ANQGSEA. The germline V and J ends were trimmed by 4 bases and 0 bases, with 13 bases remaining between them. Here the CDR3 reads CSVVGGADSGANVLTF. CDR3 DNA sequence: TGCAGCGTTGTTGGGGGGGCCGACTCTGGGGCCAACGTCCTGACTTTC.

V usage is TRBV11-2 and J usage is TRBJ1-2, with 9 positions matching TRBD1. V was clipped by 6 bases and J by 5 bases; unmatched bases: 4. The CDR3 covers 13 residues. Germline loops: CDR1 SGHAT, CDR2 FQNNGV. CDR3 loop: CASRMTGGYGYTF. For the CDR3, the DNA is TGTGCCAGCAGAATGACAGGGGGGTATGGCTACACCTTC.

The rearrangement uses TRBV3-1 (or the pseudogene TRBV3-2) and TRBJ1-2; the D is unclear. Germline-derived CDR1 and CDR2 are LGHDT and YNNKEL (reference sequence). Trimming shortened V by 3 bases and J by 7 bases, and 6 bases separated the two germline ends. This CDR3 contains 11 residues. CDR3 nucleotides: TGTGCCAGCAGCCAGGCCGGTGGCTACACCTTC. Residues: CASSQAGGYTF.

The chain has TRBV9 and TRBJ2-7, with D uncertain. The V gene's germline CDR1 is SGDLS and CDR2 YYNGEE. The CDR3 has 16 amino acids. V dropped 0 bases and J dropped 5 bases, with 18 bases sitting between them. CDR3 DNA sequence: TGTGCCAGCAGCGTAGGATCGGCAGAGATCTTTGACGAGCAGTACTTC. Its protein is CASSVGSAEIFDEQYF. Together with reference TRBV9 and TRBJ2-7, the CDR3 gives the full variable domain: DSGVTQTPKHLITATGQRVTLRCSPRSGDLSVYWYQQSLDQGLQFLIQYYNGEERAKGNILERFSAQQFPDLHSELNLSSLELGDSALYFCASSVGSAEIFDEQYFGPGTRLTVT.

Only one count was recorded for this clone. The gene calls are TRBV27 and TRBJ1-5, with a weak D call TRBD1 (6 bases). The CDR3 covers 16 residues. V dropped 0 bases and J dropped 0 bases, with 9 bases sitting between them. Germline assignment: CDR1 MNHEY and CDR2 SMNVEV (reference sequence). The DNA for the CDR3 is TGTGCCAGCAGTTTATCGAGGGGGACTAGCAATCAGCCCCAGCATTTT. This codes for CASSLSRGTSNQPQHF.

The chain combines TRBV2 with TRBJ1-5, with D unclear. Trimming shortened V by 7 bases and J by 0 bases, and 13 bases separated the two germline ends. The CDR3 covers 15 residues. Germline V gene sequence: CDR1 SNHLY, CDR2 FYNNEI. CDR3 sequence (DNA): TGTGCCAGCACTAGAGAAACTTATAGCAATCAGCCCCAGCATTTT. Translating it yields CASTRETYSNQPQHF.

The chain links TRBV7-2 to TRBJ2-7, with TRBD2 matching 9 bases. With 6 bases clipped from V and 4 bases from J, the junction kept 7 bases outside the gene matches. Germline values: CDR1 SGHTA, CDR2 FQGNSA. The CDR3 consists of 14 residues. CDR3 amino acids: CASSLSSGVYEQYF. The CDR3 nucleotides are TGTGCCAGCAGTTTGTCTAGCGGGGTATACGAGCAGTACTTC.

This chain uses TRBV3-1 (or the pseudogene TRBV3-2) with TRBJ1-6; the D is unclear. The CDR3 has 16 amino acids. Germline values: CDR1 LGHDT, CDR2 YNNKEL (reference sequence). V shed 3 bases and J shed 6 bases, with 15 bases lying between them. Here the CDR3 reads CASSHRVGSRNSPLHF. The CDR3 DNA is TGTGCCAGCAGCCACCGGGTGGGGAGCCGTAATTCACCCCTCCACTTT.

The chain carries TRBV19 and TRBJ2-7; TRBD1 aligns across 9 bases. There are 15 residues in the CDR3. With 5 bases clipped from V and 4 bases from J, the junction kept 9 bases outside the gene matches. Germline V gives CDR1 LNHDA, CDR2 SQIVND (reference sequence). The chain's CDR3 is CASSPYGTGPYEQYF. The CDR3 bases are TGTGCCAGTAGTCCCTACGGGACAGGGCCATACGAGCAGTACTTC.

The V gene is TRBV13, the J gene TRBJ2-7; D may be TRBD1 (5 bases). Germline CDR1 PRHDT, CDR2 FYEKMQ (reference sequence). V was pared by 0 bases and J by 12 bases, with 12 bases between. The length of the CDR3 is 12 residues. The CDR3 is CASSLGEKGWYF. The CDR3 nucleotides read TGTGCCAGCAGCTTAGGGGAGAAGGGGTGGTACTTC.

The chain couples TRBV28 to TRBJ2-1; 12 nucleotides match TRBD1. The CDR3 is made up of 15 amino acids. Per germline, CDR1 MDHEN and CDR2 SYDVKM. J was trimmed by 8 bases and V by 3 bases; bases with no gene match: 5. This CDR3 reads CASSLSGTGGDEQFF. CDR3 DNA: TGTGCCAGCAGTTTGTCCGGGACAGGGGGCGATGAGCAGTTCTTC.

This chain joins TRBV7-9 and TRBJ2-6, with D uncertain. V gave up 1 base and J gave up 0 bases, with 10 bases separating them. Germline assignment: CDR1 SEHNR and CDR2 FQNEAQ (reference sequence). The CDR3 sequence is 17 residues long. The CDR3 coding sequence is TGTGCCAGCAGCTTAGAAGAAATGTTCTCTGGGGCCAACGTCCTGACTTTC. Amino acids: CASSLEEMFSGANVLTF.

This clone was counted a single time. The V and J genes are TRBV9 and TRBJ2-1; D is uncertain. Germline V gives CDR1 SGDLS, CDR2 YYNGEE. This CDR3 is 13 amino acids long. V was clipped by 2 bases and J by 6 bases, with 9 bases between them. CDR3 protein: CASSVADSNEQFF. For the CDR3, the DNA is TGTGCCAGCAGCGTTGCGGATTCCAATGAGCAGTTCTTC.

This chain uses TRBV21-1 with TRBJ2-4; the D call TRBD1 from the table was never checked on the DNA. TRBV21-1 is listed as a pseudogene. The CDR3 runs 12 residues. The CDR3 here is CASGDKKNIQYF. Written as DNA, the CDR3 is TGTGCCAGCGGCGACAAAAAAAACATTCAGTACTTC.

This chain joins TRBV7-2 and TRBJ2-7, with 11 bases fitting TRBD1. V lost 5 bases, J lost 6 bases, and 9 bases stayed unmatched. The CDR3 covers 15 residues. Germline V lookup: CDR1 SGHTA, CDR2 FQGNSA. The CDR3 here is CASSPWGQGVREQYF. The CDR3, as DNA: TGTGCCAGCAGCCCCTGGGGACAGGGGGTCCGCGAGCAGTACTTC. Variable domain in full (rest from reference TRBV7-2 and TRBJ2-7): GAGVSQSPSNKVTEKGKDVELRCDPISGHTALYWYRQSLGQGLEFLIYFQGNSAPDKSGLPSDRFSAERTGGSVSTLTIQRTQQEDSAVYLCASSPWGQGVREQYFGPGTRLTVT.

The V call is TRBV5-6, the J call TRBJ2-2; D possibly uses TRBD1 or TRBD2 (5 bases each). V was cut by 4 bases and J by 5 bases, with 12 bases left in between. Germline CDR1 is SGHDT and CDR2 is YYEEEE. This CDR3 has 14 residues. In DNA form, the CDR3 reads TGTGCCAGCAGCCCCGGGACGCAGACCGGGGAGCTGTTTTTT. Translating gives CASSPGTQTGELFF.

The chain couples TRBV3-1 (or the pseudogene TRBV3-2) to TRBJ1-3, with D tentatively TRBD1 (6 bases). Germline lookup yields CDR1 LGHDT and CDR2 YNNKEL (reference sequence). The CDR3 covers 14 residues. V dropped 1 base and J dropped 8 bases, with 12 bases sitting between them. The CDR3 DNA is TGTGCCAGCAGCCAAGTTCAGGGGCGAGACACCATATATTTT. Protein product: CASSQVQGRDTIYF.

There are a few counts of this clone. The rearrangement uses TRBV3-1 (or the pseudogene TRBV3-2) and TRBJ1-2, with D unresolved. Per the germline V gene, CDR1 is LGHDT and CDR2 is YNNKEL (reference sequence). The CDR3 has 14 amino acids. V was clipped by 2 bases and J by 6 bases, with 13 bases between them. The CDR3 bases are TGTGCCAGCAGCCAACTCGAGGGAGTGGATGGCTACACCTTC. Its protein is CASSQLEGVDGYTF.

The chain is built from TRBV5-1 and TRBJ2-3; tentatively, D is TRBD1 (6 bases). Deletions cut 7 bases from V and 4 bases from J, with 25 bases between. CDR3 length: 17 amino acids. Germline V CDR1 and CDR2: SGHRS, YFSETQ. CDR3 amino acids: CASRGSGDHLRPDTQYF. The DNA for the CDR3 is TGCGCCAGCCGCGGGTCAGGGGACCACCTGCGCCCAGATACGCAGTATTTT.

The J gene is TRBJ1-6, the V gene TRBV11-2; no firm D call. Deletions cut 6 bases from V and 4 bases from J, with 13 bases between. The CDR3 runs 15 residues. Per germline, CDR1 SGHAT and CDR2 FQNNGV. The CDR3: CASSPTDSYNSPLHF. CDR3 sequence (DNA): TGTGCCAGCAGTCCCACGGATTCATATAATTCACCCCTCCACTTT.

The CDR3 DNA reads TGTGCCAGCAGCGTTCTAGCCAGCTACAATGAGCAGTTCTTC. Residues: CASSVLASYNEQFF. The genes are TRBV9 and TRBJ2-1; D might be TRBD2 (5 bases). This CDR3 has 14 amino acids. The V and J ends lost 2 bases and 3 bases respectively, with 9 bases between them. Germline V lookup: CDR1 SGDLS, CDR2 YYNGEE. Full variable domain (rest looked up from reference TRBV9 and TRBJ2-1): DSGVTQTPKHLITATGQRVTLRCSPRSGDLSVYWYQQSLDQGLQFLIQYYNGEERAKGNILERFSAQQFPDLHSELNLSSLELGDSALYFCASSVLASYNEQFFGPGTRLTVL.

The rearrangement uses TRBV10-3 and TRBJ1-3; a possible D gene is TRBD1 (5 bases). Germline CDR1 and CDR2: ENHRY and SYGVKD. Trimming shortened V by 0 bases and J by 4 bases, and 10 bases separated the two germline ends. This CDR3 region has 15 residues. The CDR3 DNA reads as TGTGCCATCAGTGAGTCAAACAGGCCGGGAAACACCATATATTTT. Encoded protein: CAISESNRPGNTIYF.

Concerning this clone itself: Germline is not matched at one junction end, which may reflect a read error. The chain has TRBV7-7 and TRBJ2-2, with a tentative D call TRBD2 (5 bases). The germline gives CDR1 SSHAT, CDR2 FNYEAQ (reference sequence). This CDR3 region has 13 residues. The CDR3 region has the DNA TGTGCTAGCAGCTTAGAGAGGGCCGGGGAGCTGTTTTTT. This translates into CASSLERAGELFF.